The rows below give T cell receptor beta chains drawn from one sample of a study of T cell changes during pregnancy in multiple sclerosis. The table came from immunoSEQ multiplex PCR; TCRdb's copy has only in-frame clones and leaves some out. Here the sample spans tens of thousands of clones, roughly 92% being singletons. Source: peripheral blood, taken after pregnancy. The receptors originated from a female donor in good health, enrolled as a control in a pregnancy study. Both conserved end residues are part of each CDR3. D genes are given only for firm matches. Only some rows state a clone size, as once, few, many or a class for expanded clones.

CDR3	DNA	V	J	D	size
CASSVATGGNSYEQYF	TGTGCCAGCAGCGTAGCTACAGGGGGGAACTCCTACGAGCAGTACTTC	TRBV9	TRBJ2-7	TRBD1	NA
CASSPSGSSYNEQFF	TGCGCCAGCAGCCCTAGCGGGAGCTCCTACAATGAGCAGTTCTTC	TRBV5-1	TRBJ2-1	TRBD2	NA
CASSSSLAGGYNEQFF	TGTGCCAGCAGCTCCTCTCTAGCGGGGGGCTACAATGAGCAGTTCTTC	TRBV7-2	TRBJ2-1	TRBD2	NA
CASSPPGTGVNEAFF	TGTGCCAGCAGCCCCCCTGGGACAGGGGTGAATGAAGCTTTCTTT	TRBV11-2	TRBJ1-1	TRBD1	once
CASSPGLAGARYEQYF	TGTGCCAGCAGTCCAGGACTAGCGGGAGCGCGGTACGAGCAGTACTTC	TRBV2	TRBJ2-7	TRBD2	NA
CASSPTGAINYGYTF	TGTGCCAGCAGTCCGACAGGGGCTATTAACTATGGCTACACCTTC	TRBV6-6	TRBJ1-2	TRBD1	NA
CASSEQGQYNSPLHF	TGTGCCAGCAGCGAGCAGGGACAGTATAATTCACCCCTCCACTTT	TRBV9	TRBJ1-6	TRBD1	NA
CASSGVDTKGPYNSPLHF	TGTGCCAGTAGTGGAGTGGACACCAAGGGGCCATATAATTCACCCCTCCACTTT	TRBV19	TRBJ1-6	NA	NA
CASSLVPRDRANEQFF	TGCGCCAGCAGCTTGGTCCCACGGGACAGGGCAAATGAGCAGTTCTTC	TRBV5-1	TRBJ2-1	TRBD1	NA
CASSTGQGASCNEQFF	TGTGCCAGCAGCACGGGACAGGGGGCTTCTTGTAATGAGCAGTTCTTC	TRBV21-1	TRBJ2-1	NA	NA
CASSLYQGNNEQFF	TGTGCCAGCAGTTTATATCAGGGAAACAATGAGCAGTTCTTC	TRBV28	TRBJ2-1	NA	NA
CSARPRQGAFF	TGCAGTGCTAGACCACGACAGGGAGCTTTCTTT	TRBV20-1	TRBJ1-1	TRBD1	NA
CASSQDWPSSYEQYF	TGTGCCAGCAGTCAGGACTGGCCATCCTCATACGAGCAGTACTTC	TRBV9	TRBJ2-7	NA	NA
CASKRGGMTGELFF	TGTGCCAGCAAGCGGGGGGGCATGACCGGGGAGCTGTTTTTT	TRBV2	TRBJ2-2	TRBD2	few
CASSLSHYEQYF	TGTGCCAGCAGCTTATCACACTACGAGCAGTACTTC	TRBV7-2	TRBJ2-7	NA	NA
CASSLTGGTEAFF	TGTGCCAGCAGCTTGACAGGGGGCACTGAAGCTTTCTTT	TRBV7-8	TRBJ1-1	TRBD1	few
CAISDRENLEKLFF	TGTGCCATCAGTGACCGGGAAAACCTAGAAAAACTGTTTTTT	TRBV10-3	TRBJ1-4	NA	NA
CASSPTSGGQETQYF	TGTGCCAGCAGCCCGACTAGCGGGGGGCAAGAGACCCAGTACTTC	TRBV7-9	TRBJ2-5	TRBD2	NA
CAWTGQGAAPLHF	TGTGCCTGGACGGGACAGGGAGCTGCGCCCCTCCACTTT	TRBV30	TRBJ1-6	TRBD1	NA
CASSPSRGPLIYGYTF	TGTGCCAGCAGCCCCAGTCGCGGTCCGCTTATCTATGGCTACACCTTC	TRBV4-2	TRBJ1-2	NA	NA
CASSLAGAAEKLFF	TGTGCCAGCAGTTTGGCGGGGGCGGCTGAAAAACTGTTTTTT	TRBV28	TRBJ1-4	NA	NA
CAWSPGHGGNTIYF	TGTGCCTGGAGCCCTGGGCACGGAGGAAACACCATATATTTT	TRBV30	TRBJ1-3	NA	NA
CASSSLAGGFTDTQYF	TGTGCCAGCAGCTCGTTAGCGGGGGGGTTTACAGATACGCAGTATTTT	TRBV5-4	TRBJ2-3	TRBD2	NA
CATSRDPNDGYTF	TGTGCCACCAGCAGAGATCCAAATGATGGCTACACCTTC	TRBV15	TRBJ1-2	NA	once
CASSPTGQGREETQYF	TGTGCCAGCTCACCCACGGGACAGGGTCGGGAAGAGACCCAGTACTTC	TRBV18	TRBJ2-5	TRBD1	NA
CSVEGQATGGGYTF	TGCAGCGTTGAGGGGCAGGCTACGGGGGGTGGCTACACCTTC	TRBV29-1	TRBJ1-2	NA	NA
CASSLSGVNSPLHF	TGTGCCAGCAGTTTAAGCGGGGTTAATTCACCCCTCCACTTT	TRBV28	TRBJ1-6	NA	NA
CASSLSGLYGYTF	TGCGCCAGCAGCTTGTCAGGGCTCTATGGCTACACCTTC	TRBV5-1	TRBJ1-2	NA	NA
CASSEAPDRGLNGYTF	TGTGCCAGCAGTGAAGCCCCGGACAGGGGATTGAATGGCTACACCTTC	TRBV6-1	TRBJ1-2	TRBD1	few
CASSYQAGAGTGELFF	TGTGCCAGCAGCTACCAAGCGGGAGCGGGTACCGGGGAGCTGTTTTTT	TRBV5-4	TRBJ2-2	TRBD2	NA
CASSYPVGAGNTIYF	TGTGCCAGCAGTTACCCCGTCGGGGCTGGAAACACCATATATTTT	TRBV6-6	TRBJ1-3	NA	NA
CASSLGGYRGEYEQYF	TGTGCCAGCAGCTTAGGGGGGTACAGGGGGGAATACGAGCAGTACTTC	TRBV7-2	TRBJ2-7	TRBD1	NA
CSYPPQGKQWNEQFF	TGCAGCTACCCTCCACAGGGGAAACAGTGGAATGAGCAGTTCTTC	TRBV29-1	TRBJ2-1	TRBD1	NA
CASSPGSIYEQYF	TGTGCCAGCTCACCAGGGAGTATCTACGAGCAGTACTTC	TRBV18	TRBJ2-7	NA	NA
CASSLPEPTVPGNTIYF	TGTGCTAGCAGCCTGCCGGAGCCTACGGTCCCCGGAAACACCATATATTTT	TRBV7-7	TRBJ1-3	NA	NA
CASSLARGNTEAFF	TGTGCCAGCAGCTTAGCTCGGGGGAACACTGAAGCTTTCTTT	TRBV7-9	TRBJ1-1	NA	NA
CASLAGDYEQYF	TGTGCCAGCCTAGCGGGAGACTACGAGCAGTACTTC	TRBV28	TRBJ2-7	TRBD2	NA
CASSQLPGQGTDTQYF	TGCGCCAGCAGCCAGCTTCCCGGACAGGGCACAGATACGCAGTATTTT	TRBV4-1	TRBJ2-3	TRBD1	NA
CASSSISGGNEQYF	TGCGCCAGCAGCTCGATTAGCGGGGGGAACGAGCAGTACTTC	TRBV5-1	TRBJ2-7	TRBD2	NA
CASTLGQNYGYTF	TGTGCCAGCACACTGGGACAGAACTATGGCTACACCTTC	TRBV28	TRBJ1-2	TRBD1	NA
CASSLRDRNGYTF	TGTGCCAGCAGTTTACGGGACAGAAATGGCTACACCTTC	TRBV28	TRBJ1-2	TRBD1	NA
CASSKSGQVLAGANVLTF	TGCGCCAGCAGCAAGTCGGGACAGGTCTTGGCCGGGGCCAACGTCCTGACTTTC	TRBV5-1	TRBJ2-6	TRBD1	NA
CATSSLSGLADTGELFF	TGTGCCACCAGCAGTCTAAGTGGGCTAGCGGACACCGGGGAGCTGTTTTTT	TRBV15	TRBJ2-2	TRBD2	NA
CASSPLRGPNEKLFF	TGTGCCAGCAGCCCCTTGCGGGGACCTAATGAAAAACTGTTTTTT	TRBV5-8	TRBJ1-4	NA	NA
CASSHLAGGPPLPRNEQFF	TGTGCCAGCAGCCATCTAGCGGGAGGGCCTCCCCTACCGCGGAATGAGCAGTTCTTC	TRBV27	TRBJ2-1	TRBD2	NA